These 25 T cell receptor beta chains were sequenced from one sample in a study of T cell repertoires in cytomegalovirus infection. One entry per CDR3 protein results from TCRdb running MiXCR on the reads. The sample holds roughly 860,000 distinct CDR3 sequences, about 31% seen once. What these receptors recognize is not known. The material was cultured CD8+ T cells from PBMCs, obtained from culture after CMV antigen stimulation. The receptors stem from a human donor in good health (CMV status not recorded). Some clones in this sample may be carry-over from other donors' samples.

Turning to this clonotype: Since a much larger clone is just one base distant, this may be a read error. CDR3 DNA sequence: TGTGTCAGCAGCTTCTATTTAGCGGGGGAGTCCTCCTACGAGCAGTACTTC. It encodes CVSSFYLAGESSYEQYF. This sequence joins TRBV7-6 and TRBJ2-7; 9 bases are shared with TRBD2. CDR3 size: 17 residues. The V gene's germline CDR1 is SGHVS and CDR2 FNYEAQ.

The CDR3 is CASISGSLNTEAFF. The CDR3 nucleotides read TGTGCCAGCATTTCTGGGAGTCTGAACACTGAAGCTTTCTTT. This chain uses TRBV12-3 or TRBV12-4 with TRBJ1-1; no firm D call. V lost 7 bases and J 0 bases, leaving 12 bases between the germline ends. The CDR3 consists of 14 residues.

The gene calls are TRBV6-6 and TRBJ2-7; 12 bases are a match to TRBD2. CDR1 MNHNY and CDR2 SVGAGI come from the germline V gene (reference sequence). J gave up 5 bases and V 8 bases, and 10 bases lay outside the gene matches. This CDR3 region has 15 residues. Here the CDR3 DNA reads TGTGCCAGCGGCTTGACTAGCGGGGGAAGACACGAGCAGTACGTC. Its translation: CASGLTSGGRHEQYV.

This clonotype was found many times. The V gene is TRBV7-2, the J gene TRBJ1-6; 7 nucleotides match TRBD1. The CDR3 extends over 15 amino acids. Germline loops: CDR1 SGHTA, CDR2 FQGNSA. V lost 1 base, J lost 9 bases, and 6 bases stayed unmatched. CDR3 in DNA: TGTGCCAGCAGCTTAGACGGGAGACAGGGTTCACCCCTCCACTTT. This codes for CASSLDGRQGSPLHF.

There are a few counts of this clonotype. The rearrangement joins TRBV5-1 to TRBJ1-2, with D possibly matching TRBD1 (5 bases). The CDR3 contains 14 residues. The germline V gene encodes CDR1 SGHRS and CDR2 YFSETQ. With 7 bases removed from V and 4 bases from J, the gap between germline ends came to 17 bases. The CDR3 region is CASAELDSVYGYTF. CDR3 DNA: TGCGCCAGCGCAGAGCTAGACAGTGTCTATGGCTACACCTTC.

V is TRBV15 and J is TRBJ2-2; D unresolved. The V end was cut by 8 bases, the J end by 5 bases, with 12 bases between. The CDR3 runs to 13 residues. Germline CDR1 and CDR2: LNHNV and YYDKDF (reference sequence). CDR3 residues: CATDGVGTGELFF. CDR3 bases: TGTGCCACCGACGGAGTAGGGACCGGGGAGCTGTTTTTT.

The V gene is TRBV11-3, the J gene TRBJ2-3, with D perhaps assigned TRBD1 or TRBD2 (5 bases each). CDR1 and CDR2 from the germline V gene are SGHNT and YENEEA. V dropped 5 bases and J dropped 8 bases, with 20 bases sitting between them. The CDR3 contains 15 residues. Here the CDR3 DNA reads TGTGCCAGCAGCGCCCGGGACCCTCCACGGGGTACGCAGTATTTT. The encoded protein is CASSARDPPRGTQYF.

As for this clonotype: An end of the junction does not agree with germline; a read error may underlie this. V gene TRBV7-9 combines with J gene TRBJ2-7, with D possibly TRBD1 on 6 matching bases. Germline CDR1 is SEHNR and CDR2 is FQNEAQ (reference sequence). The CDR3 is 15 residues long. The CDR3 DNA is TGTGCCTGCAGCTTGCGCAGGGGAAAGTCCCACGAGCAGTACTTC. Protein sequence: CACSLRRGKSHEQYF.

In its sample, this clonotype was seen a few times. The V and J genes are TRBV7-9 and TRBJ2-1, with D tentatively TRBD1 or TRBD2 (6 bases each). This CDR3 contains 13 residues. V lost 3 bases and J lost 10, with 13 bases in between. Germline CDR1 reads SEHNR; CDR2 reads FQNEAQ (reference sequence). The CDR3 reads CASSFGGLIEQFF. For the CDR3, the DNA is TGTGCCAGCAGCTTTGGGGGGCTCATCGAGCAGTTCTTC.

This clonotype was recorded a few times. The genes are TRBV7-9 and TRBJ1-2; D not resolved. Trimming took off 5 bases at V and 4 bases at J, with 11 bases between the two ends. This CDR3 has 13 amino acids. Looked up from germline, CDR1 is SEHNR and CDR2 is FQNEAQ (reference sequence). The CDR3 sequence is CASSHDGSYGYTF. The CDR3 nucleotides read TGTGCCAGCAGCCACGACGGGAGCTATGGCTACACCTTC.

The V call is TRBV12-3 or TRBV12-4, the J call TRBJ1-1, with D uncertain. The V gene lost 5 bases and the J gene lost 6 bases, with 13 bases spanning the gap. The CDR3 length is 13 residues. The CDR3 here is CASSLGRIPEAFF. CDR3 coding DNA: TGTGCCAGCAGTCTAGGCCGGATCCCTGAAGCTTTCTTT.

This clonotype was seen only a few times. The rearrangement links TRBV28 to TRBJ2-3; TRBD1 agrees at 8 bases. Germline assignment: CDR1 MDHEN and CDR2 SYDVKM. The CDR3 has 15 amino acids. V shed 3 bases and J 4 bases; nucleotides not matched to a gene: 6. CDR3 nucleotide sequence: TGTGCCAGCAGTTTTGTCGACAGGGGATCAGATACGCAGTATTTT. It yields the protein CASSFVDRGSDTQYF. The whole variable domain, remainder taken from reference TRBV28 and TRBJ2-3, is DVKVTQSSRYLVKRTGEKVFLECVQDMDHENMFWYRQDPGLGLRLIYFSYDVKMKEKGDIPEGYSVSREKKERFSLILESASTNQTSMYLCASSFVDRGSDTQYFGPGTRLTVL.

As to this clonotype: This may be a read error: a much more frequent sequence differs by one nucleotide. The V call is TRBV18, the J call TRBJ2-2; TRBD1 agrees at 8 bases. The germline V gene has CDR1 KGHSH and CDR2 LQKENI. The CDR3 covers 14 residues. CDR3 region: CASSPTGVTGELLF. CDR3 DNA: TGTGCCAGCTCACCGACAGGGGTCACCGGGGAGCTGCTTTTT.

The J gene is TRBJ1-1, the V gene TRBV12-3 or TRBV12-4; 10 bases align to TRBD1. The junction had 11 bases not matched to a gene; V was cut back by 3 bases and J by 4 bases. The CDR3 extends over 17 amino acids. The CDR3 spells CASSFLTRDRGPTEAFF. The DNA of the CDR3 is TGTGCCAGCAGTTTTTTAACCCGGGACAGGGGACCCACTGAAGCTTTCTTT.

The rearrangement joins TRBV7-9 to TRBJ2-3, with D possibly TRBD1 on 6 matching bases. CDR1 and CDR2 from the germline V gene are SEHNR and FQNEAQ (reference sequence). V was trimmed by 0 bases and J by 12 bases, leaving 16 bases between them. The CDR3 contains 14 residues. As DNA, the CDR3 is TGTGCCAGCAGCTTAGCGGACAGCCCTCCTACTCAGTATTTT. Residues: CASSLADSPPTQYF.

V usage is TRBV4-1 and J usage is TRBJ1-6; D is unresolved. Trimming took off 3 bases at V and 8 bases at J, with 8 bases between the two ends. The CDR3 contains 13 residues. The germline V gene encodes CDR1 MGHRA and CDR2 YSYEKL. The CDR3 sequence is CASSQQRDSPLHF. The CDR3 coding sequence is TGCGCCAGCAGCCAGCAGAGGGATTCACCCCTCCACTTT.

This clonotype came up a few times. CDR3 bases: TGTGCCAGCAGCTCACCTCGACAGGGAACTAACTATGGCTACACCTTC. Protein sequence: CASSSPRQGTNYGYTF. The chain is built from TRBV7-9 and TRBJ1-2; 7 nucleotides agree with TRBD1. V gave up 4 bases and J gave up 0 bases; unmatched junction bases: 8. Germline lookup yields CDR1 SEHNR and CDR2 FQNEAQ (reference sequence). The CDR3 sequence is 16 residues long.

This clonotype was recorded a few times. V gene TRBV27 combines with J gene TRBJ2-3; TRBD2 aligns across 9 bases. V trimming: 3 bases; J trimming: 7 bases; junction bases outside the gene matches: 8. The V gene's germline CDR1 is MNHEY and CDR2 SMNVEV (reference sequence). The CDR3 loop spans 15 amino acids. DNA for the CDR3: TGTGCCAGCAGTTTCGGGGCGGGGGGGCCAAATACGCAGTATTTT. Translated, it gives CASSFGAGGPNTQYF.

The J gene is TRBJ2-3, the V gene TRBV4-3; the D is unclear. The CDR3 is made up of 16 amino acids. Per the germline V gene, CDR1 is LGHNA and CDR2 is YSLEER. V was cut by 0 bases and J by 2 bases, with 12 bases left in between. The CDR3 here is CASSQDRGLLTDTQYF. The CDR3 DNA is TGCGCCAGCAGCCAAGATCGTGGTCTTCTCACAGATACGCAGTATTTT.

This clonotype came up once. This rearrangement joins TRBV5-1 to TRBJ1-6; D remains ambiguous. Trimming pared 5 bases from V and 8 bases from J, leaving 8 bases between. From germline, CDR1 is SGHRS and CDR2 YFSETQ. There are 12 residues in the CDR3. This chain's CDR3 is CASRPDDSPLHF. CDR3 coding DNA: TGCGCCAGCAGGCCAGACGATTCACCCCTCCACTTT. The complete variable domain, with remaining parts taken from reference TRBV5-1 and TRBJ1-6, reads KAGVTQTPRYLIKTRGQQVTLSCSPISGHRSVSWYQQTPGQGLQFLFEYFSETQRNKGNFPGRFSGRQFSNSRSEMNVSTLELGDSALYLCASRPDDSPLHFGNGTRLTVT.

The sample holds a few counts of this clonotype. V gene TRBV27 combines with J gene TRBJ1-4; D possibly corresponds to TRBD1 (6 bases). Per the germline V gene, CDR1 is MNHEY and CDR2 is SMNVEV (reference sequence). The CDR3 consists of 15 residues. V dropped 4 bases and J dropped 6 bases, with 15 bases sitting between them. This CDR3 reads CASSSDSHPYEKLFF. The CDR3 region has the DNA TGTGCCAGCAGTTCGGACAGCCACCCATATGAAAAACTGTTTTTT.

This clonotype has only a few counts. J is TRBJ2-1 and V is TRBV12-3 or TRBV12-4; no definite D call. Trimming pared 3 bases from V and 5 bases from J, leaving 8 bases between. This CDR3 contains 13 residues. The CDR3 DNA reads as TGTGCCAGCAGTTTCTTGGCCAACAATGAGCAGTTCTTC. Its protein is CASSFLANNEQFF.

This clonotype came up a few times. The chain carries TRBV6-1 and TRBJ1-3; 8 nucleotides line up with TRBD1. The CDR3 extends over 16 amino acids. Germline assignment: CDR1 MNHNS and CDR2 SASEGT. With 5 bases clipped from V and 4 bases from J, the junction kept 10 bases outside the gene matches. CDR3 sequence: CASSNTGGYGGNTIYF. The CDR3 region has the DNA TGTGCCAGCAGTAACACAGGGGGATACGGAGGAAACACCATATATTTT.

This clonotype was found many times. CDR3 residues: CASSLYFLAGGKPYNEQFF. For the CDR3, the DNA is TGTGCCAGCAGCTTATATTTTCTAGCGGGGGGGAAACCCTACAATGAGCAGTTCTTC. The chain uses TRBV7-2 and TRBJ2-1, with 12 nucleotides matching TRBD2. Germline CDR1 SGHTA, CDR2 FQGNSA. The CDR3 sequence is 19 residues long. V lost 2 bases to trimming and J lost 2 bases; unmatched junction nucleotides: 10.

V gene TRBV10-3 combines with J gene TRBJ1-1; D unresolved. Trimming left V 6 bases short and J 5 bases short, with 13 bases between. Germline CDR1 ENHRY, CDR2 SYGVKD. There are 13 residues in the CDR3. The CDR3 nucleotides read TGTGCCATCAGCCTGGAAAAGTGGACTGAAGCTTTCTTT. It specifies CAISLEKWTEAFF.